One and the same sample provided the 11 T cell receptor beta chains below, sequenced in a study of metastatic and nonmetastatic thyroid tumors. TCRdb re-called the PCR reads with MiXCR. The sample lists approximately 16,000 clones, under 15% occurring once. Patients had received no treatment of any kind before thyroid surgery. Material: tumor tissue. The receptor source for this set is a female donor with papillary thyroid cancer or a benign thyroid nodule (not recorded which). Some clones in this sample may be carry-over from other donors' samples.

This clone occurred many times. The gene calls are TRBV3-1 and TRBJ2-2, with D possibly matching TRBD1 (6 bases). Trimming cost V 6 bases and J 4 bases, with 12 bases left between them. CDR3 size: 14 residues. Per germline, CDR1 LGHDT and CDR2 YNNKEL (reference sequence). This chain's CDR3 is CASRLGAGTGELFF. The DNA for the CDR3 is TGTGCCAGCAGGTTGGGGGCGGGCACCGGGGAGCTGTTTTTT.

This clone appeared many times. The chain combines TRBV19 with TRBJ2-2; D could derive from TRBD1 or TRBD2 (5 bases each). There are 14 residues in the CDR3. Trimming shortened V by 9 bases and J by 0 bases, and 11 bases separated the two germline ends. Germline CDR1 reads LNHDA; CDR2 reads SQIVND (reference sequence). The CDR3 DNA sequence: TGTGCCAGCCGGGACGGCGCGAACACCGGGGAGCTGTTTTTT. It yields the protein CASRDGANTGELFF.

This clone was seen only a few times. This chain links TRBV12-3 or TRBV12-4 with TRBJ2-7; TRBD1 aligns across 9 bases. The CDR3 is made up of 16 amino acids. The ends lost 0 bases at V and 3 bases at J; junction bases unmatched: 6. The CDR3 here is CASSLAGGTGFYEQYF. CDR3 in DNA: TGTGCCAGCAGTTTAGCGGGGGGGACAGGGTTCTACGAGCAGTACTTC.

There are many counts of this clone. The chain has TRBV15 and TRBJ1-5; D gene unclear. Per the germline V gene, CDR1 is LNHNV and CDR2 is YYDKDF (reference sequence). The CDR3 loop spans 13 amino acids. The V end lost 1 base, the J end lost 6 bases, and 7 bases lay between the germline ends. The CDR3 DNA follows: TGTGCCACCAGCAGAGCGAGCGCTCAGCCCCAGCATTTT. Translation: CATSRASAQPQHF.

This chain uses TRBV30 with TRBJ2-2, with a possible D match to TRBD2 (6 bases). V gave up 2 bases and J gave up 2 bases, with 9 bases separating them. CDR1 and CDR2 from the germline V gene are GTSNPN and SVGIG (reference sequence). The CDR3 covers 14 residues. In DNA form, the CDR3 reads TGTGCCTGGAGTCCGGGACTCAACACCGGGGAGCTGTTTTTT. Amino acid sequence: CAWSPGLNTGELFF.

This clone was picked up many times. V and J are TRBV19 and TRBJ2-4; 12 bases map to TRBD2. This CDR3 is built from 17 residues. CDR1 is LNHDA, CDR2 SQIVND, per germline (reference sequence). With 5 bases clipped from V and 5 bases from J, the junction kept 10 bases outside the gene matches. The chain's CDR3 is CASSPDTSGGPQNIQYF. The CDR3 DNA follows: TGTGCCAGTAGTCCGGATACTAGCGGGGGGCCTCAAAACATTCAGTACTTC. The full variable domain, in which reference TRBV19 and TRBJ2-4 provide the parts outside the CDR3, is DGGITQSPKYLFRKEGQNVTLSCEQNLNHDAMYWYRQDPGQGLRLIYYSQIVNDFQKGDIAEGYSVSREKKESFPLTVTSAQKNPTAFYLCASSPDTSGGPQNIQYFGAGTRLSVL.

This clone is categorized as medium-sized. The rearrangement joins TRBV18 to TRBJ1-5; no clear D. The germline V gene has CDR1 KGHSH and CDR2 LQKENI. The CDR3 consists of 13 residues. V was cut by 5 bases and J by 7 bases, with 12 bases left in between. The CDR3 loop reads CASSSGRNQPQHF. The CDR3 nucleotides are TGTGCCAGCTCAAGCGGGCGTAACCAGCCCCAGCATTTT.

The sample holds many counts of this clone. The genes are TRBV9 and TRBJ2-3; TRBD2 aligns across 8 bases. V lost 0 bases, J lost 3 bases, and 9 bases stayed unmatched. The germline gives CDR1 SGDLS, CDR2 YYNGEE. CDR3 length: 17 amino acids. The CDR3 spells CASSVEGAGGGTDTQYF. The CDR3 region has the DNA TGTGCCAGCAGCGTAGAAGGTGCGGGAGGAGGGACAGATACGCAGTATTTT.

This clone was counted ten times or more. This chain joins TRBV11-1 and TRBJ2-3; D not resolved. This CDR3 spans 16 amino acids. CDR1 and CDR2 from the germline V gene are SGHAT and FQDESV (reference sequence). V was shortened by 3 bases and J by 3 bases, with 16 bases between the two germline ends. The CDR3 nucleotides read TGTGCCAGCAGCTTTTCAGTCTTACTTTCGACAGATACGCAGTATTTT. It yields the protein CASSFSVLLSTDTQYF.

This clone was counted at least ten times. This sequence joins TRBV7-9 and TRBJ2-3; a possible D gene is TRBD2 (6 bases). Germline CDR1 reads SEHNR; CDR2 reads FQNEAQ (reference sequence). V was clipped by 7 bases and J by 1 base, with 15 bases between them. The CDR3 consists of 15 residues. The CDR3 region is CASTVEGLGTDTQYF. The CDR3 nucleotides are TGTGCCAGCACCGTGGAGGGGTTGGGCACAGATACGCAGTATTTT.

CDR3 in amino acids: CASSETVRYEQYV. The CDR3 DNA is TGTGCCAGCAGCGAAACTGTGCGTTACGAGCAGTACGTC. The chain recombines TRBV6-1 with TRBJ2-7; D unclear. The germline V gene encodes CDR1 MNHNS and CDR2 SASEGT. V was trimmed by 6 bases and J by 4 bases, leaving 13 bases between them. The CDR3 runs to 13 residues.